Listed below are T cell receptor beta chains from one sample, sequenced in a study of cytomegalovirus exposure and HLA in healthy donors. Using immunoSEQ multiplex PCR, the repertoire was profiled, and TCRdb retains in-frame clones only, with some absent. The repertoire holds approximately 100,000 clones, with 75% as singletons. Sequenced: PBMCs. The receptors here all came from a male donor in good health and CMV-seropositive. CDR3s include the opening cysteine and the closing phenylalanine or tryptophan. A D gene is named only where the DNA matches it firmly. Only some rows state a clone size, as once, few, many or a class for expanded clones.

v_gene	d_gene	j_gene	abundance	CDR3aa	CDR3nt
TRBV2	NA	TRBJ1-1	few	CASYGTEAFF	TGTGCCAGCTATGGGACAGAAGCTTTCTTT
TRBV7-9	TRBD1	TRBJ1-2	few	CASSSQGGGYGYTF	TGTGCCAGCAGCTCACAGGGGGGGGGCTATGGCTACACCTTC
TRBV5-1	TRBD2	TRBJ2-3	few	CASRNRLAGGTDTQYF	TGCGCCAGCAGAAATAGACTAGCGGGCGGCACAGATACGCAGTATTTT
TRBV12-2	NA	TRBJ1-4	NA	CASRRFRDWATNEKLFF	TGTGCAAGTCGCCGATTCAGGGACTGGGCAACTAATGAAAAACTGTTTTTT
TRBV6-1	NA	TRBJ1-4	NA	CASREGFNEKLFF	TGTGCCAGCAGGGAGGGGTTCAATGAAAAACTGTTTTTT
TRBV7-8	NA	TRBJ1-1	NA	CASRPDRLNTEAFF	TGTGCCAGCAGGCCCGACAGGTTGAACACTGAAGCTTTCTTT
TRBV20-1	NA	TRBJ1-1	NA	CSARPLPEAFF	TGCAGTGCCAGGCCCCTACCTGAAGCTTTCTTT
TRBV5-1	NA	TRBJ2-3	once	CASSGGLSEDTQYF	TGCGCCAGCAGCGGGGGCCTTTCGGAAGATACGCAGTATTTT
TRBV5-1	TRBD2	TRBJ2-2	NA	CASSWAGVVTGELFF	TGCGCCAGCAGCTGGGCGGGAGTAGTCACCGGGGAGCTGTTTTTT
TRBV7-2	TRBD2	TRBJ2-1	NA	CASSPSGGVNNEQFF	TGTGCCAGCAGCCCAAGCGGGGGGGTAAACAATGAGCAGTTCTTC
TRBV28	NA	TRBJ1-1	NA	CASSSPRGNTEAFF	TGTGCCAGCAGTTCGCCAAGGGGGAACACTGAAGCTTTCTTT
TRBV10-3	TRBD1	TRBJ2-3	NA	CAIRMTGGDTQYF	TGTGCCATCAGAATGACAGGGGGAGATACGCAGTATTTT
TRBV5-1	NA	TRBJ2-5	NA	CASSGVGGQETQYF	TGCGCCAGCAGCGGAGTGGGGGGCCAAGAGACCCAGTACTTC
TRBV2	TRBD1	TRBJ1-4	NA	CASILGTGGEKLFF	TGTGCCAGCATCCTCGGGACAGGAGGAGAAAAACTGTTTTTT
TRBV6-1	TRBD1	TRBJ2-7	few	CASSSPGQAGYEQYF	TGTGCCAGCAGTTCGCCGGGACAGGCTGGCTACGAGCAGTACTTC
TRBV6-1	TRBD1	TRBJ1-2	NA	CASDRTGGYGYTF	TGTGCCAGCGATCGGACAGGGGGCTATGGCTACACCTTC
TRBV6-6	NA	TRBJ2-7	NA	CASSSRQSLRPYEQYF	TGTGCCAGCAGTTCCCGACAGAGTTTGAGGCCCTACGAGCAGTACTTC
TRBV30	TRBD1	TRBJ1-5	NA	CAWSPGGSQPQHF	TGTGCCTGGAGTCCAGGGGGCAGCCAGCCCCAGCATTTT
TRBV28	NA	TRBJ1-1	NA	CASNSDTEAFF	TGTGCCAGCAATTCGGACACTGAAGCTTTCTTT
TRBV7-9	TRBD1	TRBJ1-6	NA	CASSFDRGNSPLHF	TGTGCCAGCAGCTTCGACAGGGGGAATTCACCCCTCCACTTT
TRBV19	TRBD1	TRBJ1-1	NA	CASSPVGGQGNTEAFF	TGTGCCAGTAGCCCGGTAGGGGGACAGGGAAACACTGAAGCTTTCTTT
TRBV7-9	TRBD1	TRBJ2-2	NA	CASSNQRMGTGFTGELFF	TGTGCCAGCAGCAATCAAAGGATGGGGACAGGGTTTACCGGGGAGCTGTTTTTT
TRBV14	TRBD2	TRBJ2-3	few	CASSLSGVWTDTQYF	TGTGCCAGCAGTCTGAGCGGGGTTTGGACAGATACGCAGTATTTT
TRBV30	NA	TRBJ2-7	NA	CAWIGQGGYEQYF	TGTGCCTGGATCGGGCAGGGAGGCTACGAGCAGTACTTC
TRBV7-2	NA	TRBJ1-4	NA	CASSLVGVGREKLFF	TGTGCCAGCAGCTTAGTAGGGGTCGGGCGGGAAAAACTGTTTTTT
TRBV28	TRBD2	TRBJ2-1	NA	CASTRTSGGALLEQFF	TGTGCCAGCACGCGGACTAGCGGGGGGGCCCTACTTGAGCAGTTCTTC
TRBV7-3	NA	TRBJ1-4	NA	CASSPTGRANEKLFF	TGTGCCAGCAGCCCCACAGGGCGGGCTAATGAAAAACTGTTTTTT
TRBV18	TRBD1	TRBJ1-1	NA	CASSSFPGQGTTEAFF	TGTGCCAGCTCGTCATTCCCCGGACAGGGGACCACTGAAGCTTTCTTT
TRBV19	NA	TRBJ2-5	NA	CASSRAYQETQYF	TGTGCCAGTAGTCGCGCGTACCAAGAGACCCAGTACTTC
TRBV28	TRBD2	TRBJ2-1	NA	CASSASGSYNEQFF	TGTGCCAGCAGTGCCAGCGGGAGCTACAATGAGCAGTTCTTC
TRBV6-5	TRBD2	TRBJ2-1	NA	CASSHRLAVYNEQFF	TGTGCCAGCAGTCACCGACTAGCAGTCTACAATGAGCAGTTCTTC
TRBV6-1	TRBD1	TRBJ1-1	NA	CASSEARAGGSGTEAFF	TGTGCCAGCAGTGAAGCCCGCGCAGGGGGGAGCGGCACTGAAGCTTTCTTT
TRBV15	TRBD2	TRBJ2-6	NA	CATSRGTSGTGANVLTF	TGTGCCACCAGCAGGGGGACTAGCGGGACTGGGGCCAACGTCCTGACTTTC
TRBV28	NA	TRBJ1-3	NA	CASSFRPNTIYF	TGTGCCAGCAGTTTCCGTCCAAACACCATATATTTT
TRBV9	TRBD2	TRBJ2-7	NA	CASSLGLAGENEQYF	TGTGCCAGCAGCCTAGGACTAGCGGGAGAAAACGAGCAGTACTTC
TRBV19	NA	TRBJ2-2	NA	CASGKAGLTNTGELFF	TGTGCCAGTGGAAAGGCGGGGCTTACGAACACCGGGGAGCTGTTTTTT
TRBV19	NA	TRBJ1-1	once	CASSHLRAGVDTAAFF	TGTGCCAGTAGTCATCTTCGGGCAGGGGTGGACACTGCAGCTTTCTTT
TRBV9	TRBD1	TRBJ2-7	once	CASSVDTGEEYEQYF	TGTGCCAGCAGCGTAGACACAGGGGAAGAGTACGAGCAGTACTTC
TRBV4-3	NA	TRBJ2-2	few	CASSQDLGSNTGELFF	TGCGCCAGCAGCCAAGATCTCGGGTCGAACACCGGGGAGCTGTTTTTT
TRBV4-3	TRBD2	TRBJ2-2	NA	CASSRTSGITGELFF	TGCGCCAGCAGCCGGACTAGCGGGATAACCGGGGAGCTGTTTTTT
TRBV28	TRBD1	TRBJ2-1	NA	CASRDTGGSYNEQFF	TGTGCCAGCAGGGATACAGGGGGCTCCTACAATGAGCAGTTCTTC
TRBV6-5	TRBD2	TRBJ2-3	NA	CASSYLGGGGTDTQYF	TGTGCCAGCAGTTACTTGGGTGGGGGGGGCACAGATACGCAGTATTTT
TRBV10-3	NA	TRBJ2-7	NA	CAISVSGEEQYF	TGTGCCATCAGTGTTTCAGGGGAGGAGCAGTACTTC
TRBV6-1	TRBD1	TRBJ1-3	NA	CASSEGTGLSGNTIYF	TGTGCCAGCAGTGAGGGGACAGGCCTATCTGGAAACACCATATATTTT
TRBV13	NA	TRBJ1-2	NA	CASSLGRRDNYGYTF	TGTGCCAGCAGCTTAGGGCGCCGGGATAACTATGGCTACACCTTC
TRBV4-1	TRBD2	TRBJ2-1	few	CASRKTSGSSYNEQFF	TGCGCCAGCAGGAAAACTAGCGGGTCCTCCTACAATGAGCAGTTCTTC
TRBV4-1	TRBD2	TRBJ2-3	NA	CASSPLSGTSGGRGGTDTQYF	TGCGCCAGCAGCCCACTCTCCGGGACTAGCGGGGGCCGGGGAGGAACAGATACGCAGTATTTT
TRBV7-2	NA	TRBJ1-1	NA	CASRLTENTEAFF	TGTGCCAGCAGGTTGACAGAAAACACTGAAGCTTTCTTT
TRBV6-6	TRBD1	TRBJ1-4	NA	CASSPTGFDEKLFF	TGTGCCAGCAGTCCGACAGGGTTCGACGAAAAACTGTTTTTT
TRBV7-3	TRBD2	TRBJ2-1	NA	CASSTTSGRGNEQFF	TGTGCCAGCAGCACCACTAGCGGGAGGGGGAATGAGCAGTTCTTC
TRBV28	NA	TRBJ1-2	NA	CASSRDTFYGYTF	TGTGCCAGCAGTCGTGACACATTCTATGGCTACACCTTC
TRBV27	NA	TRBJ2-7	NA	CASGLNRGGEQYF	TGTGCCAGCGGGCTGAATCGGGGTGGCGAGCAGTACTTC
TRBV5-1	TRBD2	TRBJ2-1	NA	CASAPAGGYNEQFF	TGCGCCAGCGCCCCGGCGGGGGGGTACAATGAGCAGTTCTTC
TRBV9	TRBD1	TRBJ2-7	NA	CASSLGTDSDHEQYF	TGTGCCAGCAGCCTCGGGACAGACTCCGACCACGAGCAGTACTTC